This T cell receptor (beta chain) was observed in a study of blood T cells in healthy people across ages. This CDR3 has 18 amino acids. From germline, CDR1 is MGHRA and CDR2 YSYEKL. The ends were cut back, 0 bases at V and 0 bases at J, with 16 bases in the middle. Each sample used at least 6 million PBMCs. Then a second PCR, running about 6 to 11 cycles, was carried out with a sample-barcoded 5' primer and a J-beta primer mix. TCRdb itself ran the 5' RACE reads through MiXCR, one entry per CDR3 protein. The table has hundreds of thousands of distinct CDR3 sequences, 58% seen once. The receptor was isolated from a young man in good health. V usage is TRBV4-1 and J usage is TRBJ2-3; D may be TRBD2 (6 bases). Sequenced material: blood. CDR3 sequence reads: CASSQDGWVGGSTDTQYF. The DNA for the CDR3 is TGCGCCAGCAGCCAAGATGGGTGGGTGGGAGGTAGCACAGATACGCAGTATTTT.